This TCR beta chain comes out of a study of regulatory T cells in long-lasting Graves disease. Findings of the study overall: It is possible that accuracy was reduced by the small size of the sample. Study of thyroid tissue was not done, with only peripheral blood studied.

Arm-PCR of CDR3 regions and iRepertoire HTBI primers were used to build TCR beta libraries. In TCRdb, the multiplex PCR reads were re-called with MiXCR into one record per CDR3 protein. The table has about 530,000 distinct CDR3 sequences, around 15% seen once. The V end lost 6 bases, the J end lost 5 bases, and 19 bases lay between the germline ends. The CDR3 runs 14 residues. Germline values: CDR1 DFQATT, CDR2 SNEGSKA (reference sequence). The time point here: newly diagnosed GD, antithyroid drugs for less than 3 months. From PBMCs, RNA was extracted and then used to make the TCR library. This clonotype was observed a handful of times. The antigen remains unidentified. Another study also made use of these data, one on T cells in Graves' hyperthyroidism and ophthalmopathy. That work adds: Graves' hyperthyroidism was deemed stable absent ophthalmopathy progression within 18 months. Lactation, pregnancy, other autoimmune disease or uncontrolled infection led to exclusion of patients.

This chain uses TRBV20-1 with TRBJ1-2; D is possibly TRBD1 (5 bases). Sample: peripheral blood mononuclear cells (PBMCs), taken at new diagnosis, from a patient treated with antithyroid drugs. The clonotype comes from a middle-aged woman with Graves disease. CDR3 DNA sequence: TGCAGTGCCCCCACTCGCGGGACGGATTATGGCTACACCTTC. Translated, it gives CSAPTRGTDYGYTF.